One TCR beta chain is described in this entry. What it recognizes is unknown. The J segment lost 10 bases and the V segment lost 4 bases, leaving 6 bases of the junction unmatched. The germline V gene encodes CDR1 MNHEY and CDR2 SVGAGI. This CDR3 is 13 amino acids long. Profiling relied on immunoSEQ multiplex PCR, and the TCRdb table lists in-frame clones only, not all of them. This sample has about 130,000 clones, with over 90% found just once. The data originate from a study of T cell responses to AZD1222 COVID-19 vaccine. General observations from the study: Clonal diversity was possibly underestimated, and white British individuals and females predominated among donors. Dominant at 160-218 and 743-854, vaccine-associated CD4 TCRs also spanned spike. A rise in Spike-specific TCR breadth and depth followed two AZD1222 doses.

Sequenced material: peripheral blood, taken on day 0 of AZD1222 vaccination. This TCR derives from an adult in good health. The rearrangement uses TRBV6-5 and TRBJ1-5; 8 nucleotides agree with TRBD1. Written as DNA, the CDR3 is TGTGCCAGCAGTTGGACAGGGCTGCATCCCCAGCATTTT. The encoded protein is CASSWTGLHPQHF.